Included here is one TCR beta chain sequence, with context. The antigen is undetermined. Germline loops: CDR1 SGHRS, CDR2 YFSETQ. The CDR3 loop spans 16 amino acids. J lost 5 bases, V lost 4 bases, and 12 bases had no gene match. An equimolar mix of two oligonucleotides served as the beta constant-region primer for TRBC1 and TRBC2. Four rounds of PCR amplified the ligated cDNA using nested alpha and beta constant-region primers plus SP2. Each CDR3 protein gets one entry after TCRdb re-called the UMI-ligation and nested PCR reads with MiXCR. This table holds around 110,000 distinct CDR3 sequences, about 36% found once. The data stem from a study of naive and memory T cell subsets. General study results and limits: From naive to CM, EM and EMRA, diversity decreased and Gini increased. The power law exponent of TCR abundance differed between naive and memory cells.

The chain uses TRBV5-1 and TRBJ2-7, with TRBD1 matching over 10 bases. The receptor's source is a human donor in good health. The sequencing input was central memory CD4+ T cells from blood. CDR3 sequence: CASSPNLRDRGNEQYF. As DNA, the CDR3 is TGCGCCAGCAGCCCGAACCTCCGGGACAGGGGCAACGAGCAGTACTTC.